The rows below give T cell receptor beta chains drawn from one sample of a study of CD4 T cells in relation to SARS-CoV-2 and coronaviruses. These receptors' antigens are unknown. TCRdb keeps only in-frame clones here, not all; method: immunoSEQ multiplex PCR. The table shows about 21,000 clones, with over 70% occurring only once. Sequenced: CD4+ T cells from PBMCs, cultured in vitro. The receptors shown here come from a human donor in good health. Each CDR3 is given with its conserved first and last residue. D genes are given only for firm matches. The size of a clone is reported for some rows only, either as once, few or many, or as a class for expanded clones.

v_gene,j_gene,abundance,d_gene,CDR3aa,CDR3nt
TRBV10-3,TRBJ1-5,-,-,CAISEVRGAGNQPQHF,TGTGCCATCAGTGAGGTCAGGGGTGCGGGCAATCAGCCCCAGCATTTT
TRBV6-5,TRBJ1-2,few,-,CAGWGPRTNYGYTF,TGTGCCGGATGGGGGCCCAGAACTAACTATGGCTACACCTTC
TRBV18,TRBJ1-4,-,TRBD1,CASSPGQWNEKLFF,TGTGCCAGCTCACCGGGACAGTGGAATGAAAAACTGTTTTTT
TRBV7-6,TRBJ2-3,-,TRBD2,CASSQGTSGIPDTQYF,TGTGCCAGCAGCCAGGGGACTAGCGGGATCCCAGATACGCAGTATTTT
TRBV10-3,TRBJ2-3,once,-,CAIREGSTDTQYF,TGTGCCATCAGGGAGGGGTCCACAGATACGCAGTATTTT
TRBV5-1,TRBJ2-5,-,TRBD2,CASSQTVGTSGSLKETQYF,TGCGCCAGCAGCCAGACCGTTGGGACTAGCGGGAGTCTCAAGGAGACCCAGTACTTC
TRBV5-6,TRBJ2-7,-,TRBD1,CASSIRDSLYEQYF,TGTGCCAGCAGCATCCGGGACAGCCTCTACGAGCAGTACTTC
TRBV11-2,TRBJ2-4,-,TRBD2,CASSLEGSGRSAKNIQYF,TGTGCCAGCAGCTTAGAGGGTAGCGGGAGATCGGCCAAAAACATTCAGTACTTC
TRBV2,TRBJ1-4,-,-,CASSEPAGLNEKLFF,TGTGCCAGCAGTGAACCCGCGGGTCTTAATGAAAAACTGTTTTTT
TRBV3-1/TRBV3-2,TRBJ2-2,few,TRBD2,CASSQGTSGARSGGELFF,TGTGCCAGCAGCCAAGGGACTAGCGGGGCTAGATCCGGCGGGGAGCTGTTTTTT
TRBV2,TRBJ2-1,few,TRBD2,CASSEGGAGGGNEQFF,TGTGCCAGCAGTGAAGGGGGAGCGGGAGGTGGGAATGAGCAGTTCTTC
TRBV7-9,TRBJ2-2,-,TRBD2,CASRRTSGSAGELFF,TGTGCCAGCAGACGGACTAGCGGGAGTGCCGGGGAGCTGTTTTTT
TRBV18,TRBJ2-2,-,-,CASSPSRTANTGELFF,TGTGCCAGCTCACCGAGTCGGACAGCGAACACCGGGGAGCTGTTTTTT
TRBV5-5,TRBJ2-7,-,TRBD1,CASSWGQGPSYEQYF,TGTGCCAGCAGCTGGGGACAGGGGCCCTCCTACGAGCAGTACTTC
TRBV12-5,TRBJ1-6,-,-,CASGLVRRSYNSPLHF,TGTGCTAGTGGTTTGGTACGAAGGTCCTATAATTCACCCCTCCACTTT
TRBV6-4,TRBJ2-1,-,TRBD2,CASSRLAGDYNEQFF,TGTGCCAGCAGCCGTCTGGCGGGAGACTACAATGAGCAGTTCTTC
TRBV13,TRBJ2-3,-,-,CASSSYPSGPGGDTQYF,TGTGCCAGCAGCTCCTACCCCAGCGGGCCCGGGGGAGATACGCAGTATTTT